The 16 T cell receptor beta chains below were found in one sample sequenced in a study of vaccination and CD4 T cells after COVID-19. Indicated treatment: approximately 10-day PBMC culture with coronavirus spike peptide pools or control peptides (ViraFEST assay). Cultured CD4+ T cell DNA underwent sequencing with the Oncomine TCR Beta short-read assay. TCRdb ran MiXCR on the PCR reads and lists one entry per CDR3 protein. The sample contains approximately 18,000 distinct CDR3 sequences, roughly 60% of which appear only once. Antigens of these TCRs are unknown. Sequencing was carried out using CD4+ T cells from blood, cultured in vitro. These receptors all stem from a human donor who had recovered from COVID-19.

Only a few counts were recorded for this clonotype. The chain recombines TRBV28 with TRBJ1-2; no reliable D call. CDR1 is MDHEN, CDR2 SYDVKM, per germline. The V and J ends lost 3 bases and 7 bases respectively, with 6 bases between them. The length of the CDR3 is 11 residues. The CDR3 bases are TGTGCCAGCAGTTTCCCCAGTGGCTACACCTTC. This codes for CASSFPSGYTF.

The CDR3 loop reads CASSSRRLLAVSTDTQYF. The CDR3 nucleotides are TGTGCCAGCAGCTCCCGCAGACTCCTTGCTGTGAGCACAGATACGCAGTATTTT. The chain links TRBV11-2 to TRBJ2-3; D uncertain. CDR1 and CDR2 (germline): SGHAT, FQNNGV. V shed 4 bases and J shed 0 bases, with 20 bases lying between them. This CDR3 spans 18 amino acids. The variable domain in full, with the rest retrieved from reference TRBV11-2 and TRBJ2-3, is EAGVAQSPRYKIIEKRQSVAFWCNPISGHATLYWYQQILGQGPKLLIQFQNNGVVDDSQLPKDRFSAERLKGVDSTLKIQPAKLEDSAVYLCASSSRRLLAVSTDTQYFGPGTRLTVL.

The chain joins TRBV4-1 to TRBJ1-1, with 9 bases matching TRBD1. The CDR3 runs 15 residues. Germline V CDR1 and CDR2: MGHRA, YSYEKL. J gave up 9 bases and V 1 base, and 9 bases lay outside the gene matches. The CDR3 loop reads CASSQVVETGGQAFF. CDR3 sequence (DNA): TGCGCCAGCAGCCAAGTGGTGGAGACAGGGGGGCAAGCTTTCTTT.

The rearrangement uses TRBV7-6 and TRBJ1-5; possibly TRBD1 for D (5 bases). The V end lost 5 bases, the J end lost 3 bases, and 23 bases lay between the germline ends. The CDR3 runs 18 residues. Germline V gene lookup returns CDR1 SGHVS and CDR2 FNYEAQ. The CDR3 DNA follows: TGTGCCAGCAGCCCTGACCGATTAGGGCAGGGCAACAATCAGCCCCAGCATTTT. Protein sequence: CASSPDRLGQGNNQPQHF.

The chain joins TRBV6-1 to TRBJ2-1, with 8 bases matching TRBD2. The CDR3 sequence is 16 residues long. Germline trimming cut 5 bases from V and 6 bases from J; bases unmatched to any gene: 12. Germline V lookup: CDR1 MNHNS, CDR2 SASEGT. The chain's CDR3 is CASSPPGAGARNEQFF. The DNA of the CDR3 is TGTGCCAGCAGTCCCCCAGGAGCGGGAGCCCGCAATGAGCAGTTCTTC.

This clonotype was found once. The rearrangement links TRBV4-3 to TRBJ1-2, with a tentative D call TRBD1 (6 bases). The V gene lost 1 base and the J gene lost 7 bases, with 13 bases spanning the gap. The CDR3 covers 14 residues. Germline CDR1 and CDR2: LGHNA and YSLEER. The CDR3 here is CASSQGQEYFGYTF. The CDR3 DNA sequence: TGCGCCAGCAGCCAAGGACAGGAGTATTTTGGCTACACCTTC.

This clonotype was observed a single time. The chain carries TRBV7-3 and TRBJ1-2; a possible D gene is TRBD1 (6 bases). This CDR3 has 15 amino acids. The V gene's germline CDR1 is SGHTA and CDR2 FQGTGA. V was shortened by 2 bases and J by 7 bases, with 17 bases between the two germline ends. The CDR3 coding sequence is TGTGCCAGCAGCTTACAGGGGCGTAGACCAAGTGGCTACACCTTC. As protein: CASSLQGRRPSGYTF.

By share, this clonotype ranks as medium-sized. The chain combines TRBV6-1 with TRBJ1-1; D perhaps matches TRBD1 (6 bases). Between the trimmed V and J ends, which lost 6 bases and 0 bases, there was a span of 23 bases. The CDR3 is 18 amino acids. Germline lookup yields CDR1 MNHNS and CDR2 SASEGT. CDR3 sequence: CASRAEQGQIFMNTEAFF. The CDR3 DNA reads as TGTGCCAGCAGGGCGGAACAGGGTCAAATCTTCATGAACACTGAAGCTTTCTTT.

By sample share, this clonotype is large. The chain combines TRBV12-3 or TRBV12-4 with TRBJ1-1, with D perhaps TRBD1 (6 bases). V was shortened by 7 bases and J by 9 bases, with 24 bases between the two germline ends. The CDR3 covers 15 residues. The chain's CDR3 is CASNPRTQGQGKAFF. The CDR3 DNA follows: TGTGCCAGCAACCCCAGGACACAGGGTCAAGGAAAAGCTTTCTTT.

CDR3 residues: CASSLGASGYTDTQYF. CDR3 DNA sequence: TGCGCCAGCAGCTTGGGGGCTAGCGGGTACACAGATACGCAGTATTTT. The chain couples TRBV5-1 to TRBJ2-3; 8 nucleotides match TRBD2. This CDR3 has 16 residues. The junction had 5 bases not matched to a gene; V was cut back by 0 bases and J by 2 bases. Germline CDR1 SGHRS, CDR2 YFSETQ.

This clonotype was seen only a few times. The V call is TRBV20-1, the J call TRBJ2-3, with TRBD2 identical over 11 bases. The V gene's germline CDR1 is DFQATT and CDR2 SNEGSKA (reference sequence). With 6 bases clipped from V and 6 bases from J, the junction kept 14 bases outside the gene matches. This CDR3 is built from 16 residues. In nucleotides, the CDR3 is TGCAGTGCGCCACCGGGACTAGCGGCTTATTGGGATACGCAGTATTTT. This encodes CSAPPGLAAYWDTQYF.

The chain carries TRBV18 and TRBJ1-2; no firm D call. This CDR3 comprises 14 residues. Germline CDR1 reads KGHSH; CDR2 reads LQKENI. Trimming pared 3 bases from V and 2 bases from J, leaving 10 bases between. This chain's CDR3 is CASSPLQENYGYTF. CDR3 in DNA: TGTGCCAGCTCACCTCTTCAGGAAAACTATGGCTACACCTTC. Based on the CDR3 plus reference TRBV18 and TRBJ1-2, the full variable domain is NAGVMQNPRHLVRRRGQEARLRCSPMKGHSHVYWYRQLPEEGLKFMVYLQKENIIDESGMPKERFSAEFPKEGPSILRIQQVVRGDSAAYFCASSPLQENYGYTFGSGTRLTVV.

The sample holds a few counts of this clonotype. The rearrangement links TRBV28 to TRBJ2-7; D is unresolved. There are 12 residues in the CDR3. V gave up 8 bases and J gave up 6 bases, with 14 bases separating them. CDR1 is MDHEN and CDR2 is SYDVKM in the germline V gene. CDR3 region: CASLTYAGEQYF. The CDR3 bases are TGTGCCAGCCTCACATATGCCGGCGAGCAGTACTTC.

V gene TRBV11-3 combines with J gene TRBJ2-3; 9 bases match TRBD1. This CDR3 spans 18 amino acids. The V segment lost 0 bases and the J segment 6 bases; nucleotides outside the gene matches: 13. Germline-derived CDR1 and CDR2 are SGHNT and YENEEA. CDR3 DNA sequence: TGTGCCAGCAGCTTAGATCAAAGCGGGACAGGGTTTTTGGATACGCAGTATTTT. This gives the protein CASSLDQSGTGFLDTQYF.

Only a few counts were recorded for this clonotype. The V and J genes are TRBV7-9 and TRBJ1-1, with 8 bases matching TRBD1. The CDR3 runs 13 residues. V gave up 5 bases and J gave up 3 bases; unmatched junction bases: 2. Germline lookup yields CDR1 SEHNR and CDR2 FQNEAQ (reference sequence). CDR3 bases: TGTGCCAGCAGCCCACAGGGGGACACTGAAGCTTTCTTT. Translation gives CASSPQGDTEAFF.

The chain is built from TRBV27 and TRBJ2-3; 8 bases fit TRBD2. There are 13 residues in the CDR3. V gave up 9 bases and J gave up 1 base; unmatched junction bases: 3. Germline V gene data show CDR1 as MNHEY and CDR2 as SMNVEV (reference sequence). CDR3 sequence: CASRAGGTDTQYF. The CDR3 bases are TGTGCCAGTCGAGCGGGAGGCACAGATACGCAGTATTTT.